What follows are 15 T cell receptor beta chains derived from one specimen sequenced in a study of T cells after yellow fever vaccination. TCRdb itself ran the 5' RACE reads through MiXCR, one entry per CDR3 protein. The table lists about 350,000 distinct CDR3 sequences, 7% to 10% of them singletons, with approximately 15% in the top ten. Sequences were derived from PBMCs, sampled about 49 days after the first yellow fever vaccination. These receptors originate from a man between 18 and 29 years old who received the YFV17D yellow fever vaccine.

The sample holds a few counts of this clonotype. V is TRBV11-1 and J is TRBJ1-1; 8 bases line up with TRBD1. Germline CDR1 SGHAT, CDR2 FQDESV (reference sequence). This CDR3 contains 14 residues. V dropped 5 bases and J dropped 5; count of bases not matched to a gene: 7. The CDR3 region has the DNA TGTGCCAGCAGCACTGGACAGGGCAGGACTGAAGCTTTCTTT. This encodes CASSTGQGRTEAFF.

A few counts support this clonotype. The chain employs TRBV4-3 and TRBJ1-1, with D perhaps matching TRBD1 (5 bases). From germline, CDR1 is LGHNA and CDR2 YSLEER. With 1 base removed from V and 7 bases from J, the gap between germline ends came to 10 bases. CDR3 length equals 13 residues. The CDR3 nucleotides are TGCGCCAGCAGCCAAGCTCGGGGCTATGAAGCTTTCTTT. The encoded protein is CASSQARGYEAFF.

A few counts support this clonotype. V usage is TRBV10-2 and J usage is TRBJ2-3; 10 bases match TRBD2. The CDR3 has 15 residues. Germline V gene data show CDR1 as WSHSY and CDR2 as SAAADI. With 5 bases clipped from V and 0 bases from J, the junction kept 2 bases outside the gene matches. For the CDR3, the DNA is TGCGCCAGCAGTCTAGCGGGGGAGAGCACAGATACGCAGTATTTT. It translates to CASSLAGESTDTQYF.

The rearrangement links TRBV7-2 to TRBJ1-4; tentatively, D is TRBD1 (5 bases). Deletions cut 5 bases from V and 4 bases from J, with 11 bases between. CDR1 and CDR2 (germline): SGHTA, FQGNSA. This CDR3 contains 14 residues. The CDR3 DNA reads as TGTGCCAGCAGCAAGGGACCGAATAATGAAAAACTGTTTTTT. Translating gives CASSKGPNNEKLFF. Variable domain in full (rest from reference TRBV7-2 and TRBJ1-4): GAGVSQSPSNKVTEKGKDVELRCDPISGHTALYWYRQSLGQGLEFLIYFQGNSAPDKSGLPSDRFSAERTGGSVSTLTIQRTQQEDSAVYLCASSKGPNNEKLFFGSGTQLSVL.

The chain couples TRBV25-1 to TRBJ1-5; TRBD1 aligns across 10 bases. The germline V gene has CDR1 MGHDK and CDR2 SYGVNS. There are 16 residues in the CDR3. With 2 bases clipped from V and 4 bases from J, the junction kept 5 bases outside the gene matches. The CDR3 DNA sequence: TGTGCCAGCAGTGAAGGGACAGGGGTGTCGAATCAGCCCCAGCATTTT. Protein: CASSEGTGVSNQPQHF.

This clonotype was detected many times. The chain is built from TRBV5-1 and TRBJ2-5; D gene uncertain. Trimming removed 0 bases at V and 1 base at J, with 1 base between. Germline CDR1 reads SGHRS; CDR2 reads YFSETQ. The CDR3 is 12 amino acids. CDR3 residues: CASSLVQETQYF. The DNA for the CDR3 is TGCGCCAGCAGCTTGGTCCAAGAGACCCAGTACTTC.

The sample holds many counts of this clonotype. V usage is TRBV2 and J usage is TRBJ2-2; TRBD2 matches at 12 bases. There are 18 residues in the CDR3. CDR1 is SNHLY, CDR2 FYNNEI, per germline. Losses at the gene ends were 5 bases for V and 2 bases for J; bases not matched to a gene: 9. The CDR3 region is CASSSLAGGPANTGELFF. The CDR3 coding sequence is TGTGCCAGCAGTTCCCTAGCGGGGGGGCCGGCAAACACCGGGGAGCTGTTTTTT.

This clonotype was seen more than once but under ten times. This chain links TRBV6-5 with TRBJ1-1; TRBD1 matches at 9 bases. Germline CDR1 MNHEY, CDR2 SVGAGI. V trimming: 3 bases; J trimming: 2 bases; junction bases outside the gene matches: 10. The CDR3 has 17 amino acids. The CDR3 loop reads CASSYSLGQGSNTEAFF. CDR3 bases: TGTGCCAGCAGTTATTCGTTAGGACAGGGGAGTAACACTGAAGCTTTCTTT.

In its sample, this clonotype was seen a few times. The chain is built from TRBV11-2 and TRBJ2-1; 10 positions match TRBD1. The CDR3 consists of 20 residues. CDR1 and CDR2 (germline): SGHAT, FQNNGV. V gave up 5 bases and J gave up 2 bases; unmatched junction bases: 18. CDR3 amino acids: CASSPARTGGFLVTYNEQFF. CDR3 DNA sequence: TGTGCCAGCAGCCCCGCCCGGACAGGGGGGTTTCTTGTGACCTACAATGAGCAGTTCTTC.

This clonotype was counted only a few times. The CDR3 region has the DNA TGTGCCAGCAGCCAAGAAGGCAGCGGTGGCTACACCTTC. It yields the protein CASSQEGSGGYTF. This chain joins TRBV3-1 and TRBJ1-2; D call uncertain. The V gene lost 0 bases and the J gene lost 7 bases, with 9 bases spanning the gap. This CDR3 is 13 amino acids long. Germline CDR1 and CDR2: LGHDT and YNNKEL (reference sequence).

This clonotype was seen a few times. V and J are TRBV27 and TRBJ1-5; 7 bases line up with TRBD1. This CDR3 has 13 amino acids. V lost 10 bases, J lost 5 bases, and 8 bases stayed unmatched. Germline-derived CDR1 and CDR2 are MNHEY and SMNVEV (reference sequence). The CDR3 DNA sequence: TGTGCCACCCAAGGGGGCGCGGATCAGCCCCAGCATTTT. Amino acid sequence: CATQGGADQPQHF.

The J gene is TRBJ2-5, the V gene TRBV3-1; a possible D gene is TRBD2 (6 bases). Trimming took off 0 bases at V and 5 bases at J, with 13 bases between the two ends. The CDR3 is 15 amino acids. Germline-derived CDR1 and CDR2 are LGHDT and YNNKEL (reference sequence). The CDR3 sequence is CASSQDGRNWETQYF. CDR3 sequence (DNA): TGTGCCAGCAGCCAAGATGGGAGGAACTGGGAGACCCAGTACTTC.

The chain employs TRBV2 and TRBJ2-2; 8 bases line up with TRBD1. The CDR3 contains 16 residues. Germline CDR1 reads SNHLY; CDR2 reads FYNNEI. The V gene end was trimmed by 2 bases and the J gene end by 6 bases; junction bases not matched to a gene: 8. The CDR3 loop reads CASSERQGALAGELFF. The CDR3 bases are TGTGCCAGCAGTGAAAGGCAGGGGGCCTTGGCCGGGGAGCTGTTTTTT.

This clonotype was observed a single time. The V call is TRBV25-1, the J call TRBJ1-2, with D unclear. CDR3 length equals 14 residues. V was pared by 10 bases and J by 6 bases, with 21 bases between. Germline V gene data show CDR1 as MGHDK and CDR2 as SYGVNS. This CDR3 is CAISPGLLCNGYTF. The CDR3 bases are TGTGCCATCAGCCCTGGGCTCCTCTGCAATGGCTACACCTTC.

The CDR3 region is CASSLLPGDTEAFF. CDR3 DNA: TGCGCCAGCAGCTTGCTCCCTGGGGACACTGAAGCTTTCTTT. The chain combines TRBV5-1 with TRBJ1-1; no firm D call. V was cut by 1 base and J by 3 bases, with 10 bases left in between. The germline CDR1 and CDR2 sequences are SGHRS and YFSETQ. CDR3 length equals 14 residues.